This T cell receptor (beta chain) was recorded in a study of T cell responses to AZD1222 COVID-19 vaccine. Study results and caveats: Repertoire sampling occurred only after the peak T cell response. White British people made up most donors, females outnumbered males, and clonal diversity was possibly underestimated. The study identified only 6 or 7 AZD1222 recipients as seropositive at baseline. Unmutated variant regions are reportedly the target of nearly half of TCRs that are spike-specific.

Sequencing was performed with immunoSEQ multiplex PCR; in TCRdb, only in-frame clones are kept and a portion is missing. The sample carries fewer than 70,000 clones, 80% to 90% recorded once. The CDR3 consists of 13 residues. Germline trimming cut 6 bases from V and 6 bases from J; bases unmatched to any gene: 4. Remarks on this clone: Its target is not known.

The genes are TRBV12-3 or TRBV12-4 and TRBJ1-2; 10 positions match TRBD1. Sequences were derived from peripheral blood, sampled 28 days after the second AZD1222 dose. This clonotype was obtained from an adult who received the AZD1222 COVID-19 vaccine. CDR3 sequence: CASRRDRGNGYTF. The CDR3, as DNA: TGTGCCAGCAGGAGGGACAGGGGAAATGGCTACACCTTC.